The 22 T cell receptor beta chains below all came from one sample that was sequenced in a study of PD-1 blockade in classical Hodgkin lymphoma. Time point reported: cycle 4 day 1 (C4D1), after more than five weeks of nivolumab. There was relapse after autologous stem cell transplantation in every patient, and there was variation in brentuximab vedotin exposure. Magnetic negative selection was used to purify CD8+ T cells from thawed PBMCs. Assay used: immunoSEQ multiplex PCR; TCRdb lists only in-frame clones, some missing. The sample lists approximately 7,300 clones, roughly 77% occurring once. This sample comprised CD8+ T cells from blood, obtained before the fourth cycle of nivolumab. These TCRs come from a human donor with classical Hodgkin lymphoma.

The chain uses TRBV7-9 and TRBJ2-7; TRBD1 aligns across 10 bases. CDR1 and CDR2 from the germline V gene are SEHNR and FQNEAQ (reference sequence). The CDR3 length is 15 residues. Trimming cost V 1 base and J 5 bases; bases outside gene matches: 5. The CDR3, as DNA: TGTGCCAGCAGCTTAGGACAGGGGGCGCACGACGAGCAGTACTTC. It yields the protein CASSLGQGAHDEQYF.

V and J are TRBV4-1 and TRBJ2-3; D possibly corresponds to TRBD2 (6 bases). With 5 bases removed from V and 2 bases from J, the gap between germline ends came to 8 bases. Germline CDR1 is MGHRA and CDR2 is YSYEKL. CDR3 length: 13 amino acids. For the CDR3, the DNA is TGCGCCAGCAGCGGAGGGTTCACAGATACGCAGTATTTT. Protein product: CASSGGFTDTQYF.

The chain joins TRBV7-6 to TRBJ2-2; 10 bases agree with TRBD2. The CDR3 loop spans 17 amino acids. Unmatched junction bases numbered 6, after V lost 5 bases and J lost 0 bases. Germline CDR1 and CDR2: SGHVS and FNYEAQ. CDR3 residues: CASSRLSGGTNTGELFF. The DNA for the CDR3 is TGTGCCAGCAGCCGGCTTAGCGGGGGGACGAACACCGGGGAGCTGTTTTTT.

The chain employs TRBV9 and TRBJ2-1, with 9 bases matching TRBD2. This CDR3 comprises 17 residues. Germline-derived CDR1 and CDR2 are SGDLS and YYNGEE. Losses at the gene ends were 0 bases for V and 4 bases for J; bases not matched to a gene: 8. The CDR3 DNA reads TGTGCCAGCAGCGTAGCCCCAAGCGGGGGGCCGTACAATGAGCAGTTCTTC. This translates into CASSVAPSGGPYNEQFF.

The rearrangement uses TRBV4-1 and TRBJ2-5; tentative D call: TRBD2 (6 bases). The CDR3 sequence is 16 residues long. V lost 1 base to trimming and J lost 5 bases, with 17 bases between them. The germline gives CDR1 MGHRA, CDR2 YSYEKL. The CDR3 reads CASSQGSVGGGETQYF. In DNA form, the CDR3 reads TGCGCCAGCAGCCAAGGGTCAGTCGGGGGTGGTGAGACCCAGTACTTC.

The chain uses TRBV7-2 and TRBJ2-7; 7 nucleotides match TRBD1. V shed 4 bases, J shed 4 bases, and the junction held 22 bases outside the gene matches. The CDR3 consists of 19 residues. Looked up from germline, CDR1 is SGHTA and CDR2 is FQGNSA. The CDR3 protein is CASSYRGARPTGRPYEQYF. The CDR3 DNA is TGTGCCAGCAGCTACCGGGGTGCCAGACCGACAGGGCGCCCATACGAGCAGTACTTC.

The chain links TRBV7-2 to TRBJ2-7, with D uncertain. CDR3 length: 12 residues. Deletions cut 3 bases from V and 7 bases from J, with 10 bases between. The germline CDR1 and CDR2 sequences are SGHTA and FQGNSA. CDR3 sequence reads: CASSFPPAEQYF. CDR3 DNA: TGTGCCAGCAGCTTTCCTCCCGCAGAGCAGTACTTC.

This chain joins TRBV13 and TRBJ1-2; tentatively, D is TRBD1 (5 bases). There are 17 residues in the CDR3. Germline CDR1 is PRHDT and CDR2 is FYEKMQ (reference sequence). Trimming cost V 6 bases and J 4 bases, with 24 bases left between them. As DNA, the CDR3 is TGTGCCAGCAGTGAGAGGGGCGTTTACAGTGGAGCCTATGGCTACACCTTC. It is translated as CASSERGVYSGAYGYTF.

V gene TRBV19 combines with J gene TRBJ1-6; D call uncertain. Looked up from germline, CDR1 is LNHDA and CDR2 is SQIVND (reference sequence). The CDR3 is made up of 15 amino acids. Trimming removed 6 bases from V and 0 bases from J, with 9 bases in between. The CDR3 region is CASREPNSYNSPLHF. CDR3 nucleotides: TGTGCCAGTAGGGAACCGAACTCCTATAATTCACCCCTCCACTTT.

The CDR3 coding sequence is TGTGCCAGCAGCTTCCTCCGGGACAGTCAAGAGACCCAGTACTTC. Translated: CASSFLRDSQETQYF. This chain uses TRBV5-4 with TRBJ2-5; 7 bases fit TRBD1. CDR1 SGHNT and CDR2 YYREEE come from the germline V gene (reference sequence). The CDR3 extends over 15 amino acids. The V segment lost 2 bases and the J segment 2 bases; nucleotides outside the gene matches: 6.

The gene calls are TRBV7-4 and TRBJ2-5; 7 bases map to TRBD1. Germline V gene sequence: CDR1 SGHVT, CDR2 SQSDAQ. CDR3 size: 15 residues. J was trimmed by 5 bases and V by 5 bases; bases with no gene match: 11. CDR3 in amino acids: CASSIRDRVRETQYF. In DNA form, the CDR3 reads TGTGCCAGCAGCATAAGAGACAGGGTAAGGGAGACCCAGTACTTC. Full variable domain (rest looked up from reference TRBV7-4 and TRBJ2-5): GAGVSQSPRYKVAKRGRDVALRCDSISGHVTLYWYRQTLGQGSEVLTYSQSDAQRDKSGRPSGRFSAERPERSVSTLKIQRTEQGDSAVYLCASSIRDRVRETQYFGPGTRLLVL.

This clone is a singleton in its sample. This chain connects TRBV5-1 to TRBJ2-5; D may be TRBD1 (6 bases). The CDR3 runs 13 residues. The V end lost 4 bases, the J end lost 5 bases, and 12 bases lay between the germline ends. Germline V gene sequence: CDR1 SGHRS, CDR2 YFSETQ. The CDR3 DNA is TGCGCCAGCAGCGCGACAGGCCTTGAGACCCAGTACTTC. Protein: CASSATGLETQYF.

This clone was counted a single time. This chain links TRBV2 with TRBJ1-2; 11 bases fit TRBD1. Germline V lookup: CDR1 SNHLY, CDR2 FYNNEI. The CDR3 runs to 16 residues. With 6 bases clipped from V and 4 bases from J, the junction kept 10 bases outside the gene matches. The CDR3 DNA sequence: TGTGCCAGCAGAAGATGGGGGACAGGGGGAACCTATGGCTACACCTTC. It specifies CASRRWGTGGTYGYTF. The variable domain in full, with the rest retrieved from reference TRBV2 and TRBJ1-2, is EPEVTQTPSHQVTQMGQEVILRCVPISNHLYFYWYRQILGQKVEFLVSFYNNEISEKSEIFDDQFSVERPDGSNFTLKIRSTKLEDSAMYFCASRRWGTGGTYGYTFGSGTRLTVV.

The rearrangement links TRBV4-3 to TRBJ1-3, with D unclear. Germline-derived CDR1 and CDR2 are LGHNA and YSLEER. The CDR3 spans 15 residues. Trimming shortened V by 0 bases and J by 2 bases, and 8 bases separated the two germline ends. In DNA, the CDR3 is TGCGCCAGCAGCCAAGATGTACTCGCTGGAAACACCATATATTTT. Amino acid sequence: CASSQDVLAGNTIYF.

The chain joins TRBV11-1 to TRBJ2-7, with no clear D. Trimming pared 3 bases from V and 4 bases from J, leaving 13 bases between. The germline CDR1 and CDR2 sequences are SGHAT and FQDESV (reference sequence). This CDR3 spans 14 amino acids. In DNA form, the CDR3 reads TGTGCCAGCAGCTTCTCGGATAGATCGTACGAGCAGTACTTC. Translated: CASSFSDRSYEQYF. Variable domain in full (rest from reference TRBV11-1 and TRBJ2-7): EAEVAQSPRYKITEKSQAVAFWCDPISGHATLYWYRQILGQGPELLVQFQDESVVDDSQLPKDRFSAERLKGVDSTLKIQPAELGDSAMYLCASSFSDRSYEQYFGPGTRLTVT.

The chain links TRBV28 to TRBJ1-4; no reliable D call. Trimming pared 3 bases from V and 7 bases from J, leaving 12 bases between. Germline loops: CDR1 MDHEN, CDR2 SYDVKM. This CDR3 contains 14 residues. CDR3 sequence reads: CASSLAGRSEKLFF. CDR3 coding DNA: TGTGCCAGCAGTTTGGCGGGAAGAAGTGAAAAACTGTTTTTT.

The chain employs TRBV19 and TRBJ2-1; the D gene is possibly TRBD2 (6 bases). In germline, CDR1 is LNHDA, CDR2 SQIVND (reference sequence). This CDR3 comprises 17 residues. V lost 9 bases, J lost 0 bases, and 21 bases lay in between. In nucleotides, the CDR3 is TGTGCCAGCACTACAGATTCTAGCGCCAGCTCCTACAATGAGCAGTTCTTC. This gives the protein CASTTDSSASSYNEQFF.

V and J are TRBV9 and TRBJ1-4; no definite D call. Trimming took 3 bases from V and 7 from J, leaving 22 bases between them. The germline V gene has CDR1 SGDLS and CDR2 YYNGEE. This CDR3 region has 17 residues. CDR3 in amino acids: CASSESPPDKRGEKLFF. CDR3 bases: TGTGCCAGCAGCGAGAGCCCCCCTGATAAGCGGGGTGAAAAACTGTTTTTT.

This rearrangement joins TRBV6-6 to TRBJ1-6; TRBD1 agrees at 10 bases. The CDR3 runs 15 residues. Germline trimming cut 7 bases from V and 9 bases from J; bases unmatched to any gene: 9. Germline values: CDR1 MNHNY, CDR2 SVGAGI (reference sequence). Written as DNA, the CDR3 is TGTGCCAGCATTCCGGGACAGGGGTTATCTTCACCCCTCCACTTT. Translation: CASIPGQGLSSPLHF.

The chain uses TRBV12-5 and TRBJ1-1; no reliable D call. The length of the CDR3 is 14 residues. The V and J ends lost 3 bases and 1 base respectively, with 9 bases between them. CDR1 LGHNT and CDR2 FRNRAP come from the germline V gene. The CDR3 DNA is TGTGCTAGTGGTTTTTTTGACAAGAACACTGAAGCTTTCTTT. Protein sequence: CASGFFDKNTEAFF.

A single count supports this clone. V and J are TRBV28 and TRBJ2-7, with D possibly matching TRBD2 (5 bases). The V end lost 3 bases, the J end lost 0 bases, and 12 bases lay between the germline ends. The CDR3 runs 15 residues. Germline-derived CDR1 and CDR2 are MDHEN and SYDVKM. In DNA form, the CDR3 reads TGTGCCAGCAGTTTGGTGCGGGTTAGCTCCTACGAGCAGTACTTC. This codes for CASSLVRVSSYEQYF. The whole variable domain, filled in from reference TRBV28 and TRBJ2-7, reads DVKVTQSSRYLVKRTGEKVFLECVQDMDHENMFWYRQDPGLGLRLIYFSYDVKMKEKGDIPEGYSVSREKKERFSLILESASTNQTSMYLCASSLVRVSSYEQYFGPGTRLTVT.

The chain joins TRBV7-2 to TRBJ2-1; TRBD2 aligns across 7 bases. The CDR3 has 15 residues. Germline V gives CDR1 SGHTA, CDR2 FQGNSA. Trimming at V came to 8 bases and at J to 4 bases, leaving 11 bases not matched to a gene. The CDR3: CASGGGTGRYNEQFF. CDR3 DNA: TGTGCCAGCGGGGGAGGGACTGGAAGATACAATGAGCAGTTCTTC. Supplemented by reference TRBV7-2 and TRBJ2-1, the full variable domain reads GAGVSQSPSNKVTEKGKDVELRCDPISGHTALYWYRQSLGQGLEFLIYFQGNSAPDKSGLPSDRFSAERTGGSVSTLTIQRTQQEDSAVYLCASGGGTGRYNEQFFGPGTRLTVL.